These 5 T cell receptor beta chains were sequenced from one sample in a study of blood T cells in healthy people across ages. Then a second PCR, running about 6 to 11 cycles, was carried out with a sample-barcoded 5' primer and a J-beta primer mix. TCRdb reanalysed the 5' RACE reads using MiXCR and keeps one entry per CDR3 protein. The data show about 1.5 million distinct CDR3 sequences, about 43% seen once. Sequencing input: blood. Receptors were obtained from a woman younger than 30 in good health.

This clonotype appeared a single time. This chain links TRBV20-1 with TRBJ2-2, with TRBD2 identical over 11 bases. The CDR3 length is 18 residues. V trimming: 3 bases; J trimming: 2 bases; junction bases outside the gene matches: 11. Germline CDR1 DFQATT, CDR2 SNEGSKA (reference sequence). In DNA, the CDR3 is TGCAGTGCTAGTAGTGGACTAGCGGGTAATCAAAACACCGGGGAGCTGTTTTTT. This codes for CSASSGLAGNQNTGELFF.

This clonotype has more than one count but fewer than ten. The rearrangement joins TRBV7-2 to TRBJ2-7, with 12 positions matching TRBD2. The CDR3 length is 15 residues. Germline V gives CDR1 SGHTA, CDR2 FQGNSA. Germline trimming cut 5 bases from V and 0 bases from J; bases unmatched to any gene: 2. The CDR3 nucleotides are TGTGCCAGCAGCCGGACTAGCGGGACCTCCTACGAGCAGTACTTC. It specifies CASSRTSGTSYEQYF.

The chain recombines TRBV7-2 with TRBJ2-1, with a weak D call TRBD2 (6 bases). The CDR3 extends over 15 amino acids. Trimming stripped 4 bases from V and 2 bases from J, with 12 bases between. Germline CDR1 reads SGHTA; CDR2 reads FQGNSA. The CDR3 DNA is TGTGCCAGCAGCTATTGGCCGGGAGCCTACAATGAGCAGTTCTTC. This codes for CASSYWPGAYNEQFF.

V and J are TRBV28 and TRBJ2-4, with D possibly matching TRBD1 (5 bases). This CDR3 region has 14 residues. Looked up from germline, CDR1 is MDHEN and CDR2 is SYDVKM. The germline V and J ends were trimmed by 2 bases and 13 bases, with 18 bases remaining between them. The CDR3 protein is CASSLGQGTTKQYF. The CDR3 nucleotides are TGTGCCAGCAGTTTAGGGCAGGGAACTACGAAGCAGTACTTC.

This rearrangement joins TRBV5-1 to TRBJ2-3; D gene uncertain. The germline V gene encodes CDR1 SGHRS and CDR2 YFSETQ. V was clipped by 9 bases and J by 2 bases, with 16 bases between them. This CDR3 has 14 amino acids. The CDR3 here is CATKTEAFTDTQYF. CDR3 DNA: TGCGCCACCAAGACCGAGGCCTTCACAGATACGCAGTATTTT.